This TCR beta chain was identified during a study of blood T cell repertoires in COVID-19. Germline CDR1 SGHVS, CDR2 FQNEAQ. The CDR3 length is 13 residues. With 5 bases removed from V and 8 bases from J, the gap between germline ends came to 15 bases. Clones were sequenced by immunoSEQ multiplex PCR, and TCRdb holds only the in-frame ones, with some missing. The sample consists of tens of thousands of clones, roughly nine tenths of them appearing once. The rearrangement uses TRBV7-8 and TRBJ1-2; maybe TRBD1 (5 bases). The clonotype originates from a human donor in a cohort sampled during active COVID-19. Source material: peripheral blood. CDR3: CASSPWGEGGYTF. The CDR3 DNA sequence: TGTGCCAGCAGCCCCTGGGGGGAAGGAGGCTACACCTTC.